This is a list of T cell receptor beta chains from one sample in a study of cytomegalovirus exposure and HLA in healthy donors. Libraries were prepared by immunoSEQ multiplex PCR; TCRdb keeps only in-frame clonotypes and omits some of them. The sample spans about 77,000 clones; the ten largest clones claim approximately 14%. The specimen sequenced was PBMCs. All receptors come from a man aged 50-60 years in good health and CMV-seropositive. Each CDR3 is given with its conserved first and last residue. A D gene is named only where the DNA matches it firmly.

D gene,V gene,J gene,CDR3 DNA,CDR3 protein
NA,TRBV4-1,TRBJ1-5,TGCGCCAGCAGCCAAGACTGGGAGAGCAATCAGCCCCAGCATTTT,CASSQDWESNQPQHF
TRBD1,TRBV6-5,TRBJ1-2,TGTGCCAGCAGTTCTACAGGGGGGGTTGTCTATGGCTACACCTTC,CASSSTGGVVYGYTF
NA,TRBV5-4,TRBJ1-1,TGTGCCAGCACCCCACCGGCAGCAGGTAACACTGAAGCTTTCTTT,CASTPPAAGNTEAFF
TRBD2,TRBV5-4,TRBJ2-2,TGTGCCAGCAGCTTGAGCGGGGGTACCGGGGAGCTGTTTTTT,CASSLSGGTGELFF
NA,TRBV7-9,TRBJ1-2,TGTGCCAGCAGCTTAGCAGCTAGCCTTAACTATGGCTACACCTTC,CASSLAASLNYGYTF
TRBD1,TRBV18,TRBJ1-4,TGTGCCAGCTCAAGGGGGCAGGGGGCTGAAAAACTGTTTTTT,CASSRGQGAEKLFF
TRBD1,TRBV5-5,TRBJ1-1,TGTGCCAGCAGCTTGGCTTGGGAACAGGGGCCCCCGGGGACTGAAGCTTTCTTT,CASSLAWEQGPPGTEAFF
NA,TRBV28,TRBJ1-4,TGTGCCAGCAGCCCATCGGGGAGAACGGGCGAAAAACTGTTTTTT,CASSPSGRTGEKLFF
TRBD1,TRBV7-2,TRBJ1-1,TGTGCCAGCAGCCCTAATACAGGGGGCATTGAAGCTTTCTTT,CASSPNTGGIEAFF
NA,TRBV28,TRBJ1-1,TGTGCCAGCAGTTTTGCGGGTGGCACTGAAGCTTTCTTT,CASSFAGGTEAFF
NA,TRBV6-1,TRBJ2-5,TGTGCCAGCAGTGAAATCAGGGTACGGCAAGAGACCCAGTACTTC,CASSEIRVRQETQYF
NA,TRBV6-1,TRBJ1-6,TGTGCCAGCAGGTGGGGAGATACTAATTCACCCCTCCACTTT,CASRWGDTNSPLHF
TRBD1,TRBV19,TRBJ1-1,TGTGCCAGTCTCGACAGGGGGAGTGCTGAAGCTTTCTTT,CASLDRGSAEAFF
NA,TRBV18,TRBJ1-3,TGTGCCAGCTCTTCGGGAGGGGCGAGCTGGGGAAACACCATATATTTT,CASSSGGASWGNTIYF
NA,TRBV19,TRBJ1-5,TGTGCCAGTAGTAAGGGGGTACCATGGCAGCCCCAGCATTTT,CASSKGVPWQPQHF
NA,TRBV9,TRBJ1-4,TGTGCCAGCAGCCGGGGGGGGACCGATAATGAAAAACTGTTTTTT,CASSRGGTDNEKLFF
NA,TRBV30,TRBJ1-2,TGTGCCTGGAGTGTTTTGGGCCCAGCTAACTATGGCTACACCTTC,CAWSVLGPANYGYTF
TRBD1,TRBV19,TRBJ1-4,TGTGCCACAGCGGGACAGGGGGCAAGAAATGAAAAACTGTTTTTT,CATAGQGARNEKLFF
NA,TRBV18,TRBJ1-3,TGTGCCAGCTCACCGGGAGGAATTGGAAACACCATATATTTT,CASSPGGIGNTIYF
TRBD2,TRBV4-1,TRBJ2-3,TGCGCCAGCAGCCACGGCGGGAGACTGGGCACAGATACGCAGTATTTT,CASSHGGRLGTDTQYF
TRBD1,TRBV9,TRBJ1-3,TGTGCCAGCAGCATCGGGACAGGGGGCTTTCGATCTGGAAACACCATATATTTT,CASSIGTGGFRSGNTIYF
NA,TRBV6-6,TRBJ1-5,TGTGCCAGCAGTTACGGGCGCATGAGAAAACAGCCCCAGCATTTT,CASSYGRMRKQPQHF
NA,TRBV5-1,TRBJ1-1,TGCGCCAGCAGCCCGGGGGACGCGAACACTGAAGCTTTCTTT,CASSPGDANTEAFF
NA,TRBV5-1,TRBJ1-4,TGCGCCAGCAGCTTGGGAACCAGGGGAGATGAAAAACTGTTTTTT,CASSLGTRGDEKLFF
NA,TRBV29-1,TRBJ1-1,TGCAGCACCCAGGGGTTGAACACTGAAGCTTTCTTT,CSTQGLNTEAFF
TRBD1,TRBV4-2,TRBJ1-1,TGTGCCAGCAGCCAGTCCGCAGGGGGCATGAACACTGAAGCTTTCTTT,CASSQSAGGMNTEAFF
TRBD1,TRBV7-9,TRBJ1-6,TGTGCCAGCAGCACACCGTGGACAGGGTTAAATTCACCCCTCCACTTT,CASSTPWTGLNSPLHF
NA,TRBV25-1,TRBJ1-6,TGTGCCAGCAGTGACAGGGGCGGTGAAAATTCACCCCTCCACTTT,CASSDRGGENSPLHF
TRBD2,TRBV7-9,TRBJ2-5,TGTGCCTCCCGGGGGGACGTAGAGACCCAGTACTTC,CASRGDVETQYF
NA,TRBV10-3,TRBJ2-1,TGTGCCACCCTTACAGGGAACTCCTACAATGAGCAGTTCTTC,CATLTGNSYNEQFF
TRBD1,TRBV5-6,TRBJ2-5,TGTGCCAGCAGCTCAGTAGGACAGGAAGAGACCCAGTACTTC,CASSSVGQEETQYF
TRBD2,TRBV29-1,TRBJ2-6,TGCAGCGCTGGCGGGGGGACAGGGGCCAACGTCCTGACTTTC,CSAGGGTGANVLTF
NA,TRBV6-5,TRBJ1-5,TGTGCCAGCAGCCGGACAGGCAATCAGCCCCAGCATTTT,CASSRTGNQPQHF
NA,TRBV11-2,TRBJ1-2,TGTGCCAGCAGCTTAAGGCAGAGGGATGGCTACACCTTC,CASSLRQRDGYTF
NA,TRBV5-4,TRBJ1-1,TGTGCCAGCAGCTTTGACACCATGAACACTGAAGCTTTCTTT,CASSFDTMNTEAFF
NA,TRBV5-1,TRBJ2-7,TGCGCCAGCAGCTTGGAGGGACACTCATACGAGCAGTACTTC,CASSLEGHSYEQYF
NA,TRBV6-1,TRBJ1-2,TGTGCCAGCAGTGAAGGAAGCGCTGGCTTCCTAAACTATGGCTACACCTTC,CASSEGSAGFLNYGYTF
NA,TRBV11-3,TRBJ2-5,TGTGCCAGCAGCCGAGGATCCCAAGAGACCCAGTACTTC,CASSRGSQETQYF
NA,TRBV10-3,TRBJ2-5,TGTGCCATCAGTGAGGGGACACCCCAAGAGACCCAGTACTTC,CAISEGTPQETQYF
NA,TRBV2,TRBJ1-1,TGTGCCACCACCCGGGGAGACACTGAAGCTTTCTTT,CATTRGDTEAFF
TRBD1,TRBV9,TRBJ1-1,TGTGCCAGCAGCGTGTCAGGGGACCCCAGGGGGACTGAAGCTTTCTTT,CASSVSGDPRGTEAFF
NA,TRBV29-1,TRBJ1-1,TGCAGCGTGGGCCCTTCAGGAAACACTGAAGCTTTCTTT,CSVGPSGNTEAFF
NA,TRBV7-3,TRBJ1-1,TGTGCCAGCAGCTCCCCCGAGGGGGTGAGGGGCGAGGCTTTCTTT,CASSSPEGVRGEAFF
TRBD1,TRBV9,TRBJ1-1,TGTGCCAGCAGCGTAGGGCAGGGGGCTAATACTGAAGCTTTCTTT,CASSVGQGANTEAFF
TRBD1,TRBV29-1,TRBJ1-1,TGCAGCGTTACAGGGGGCGGCACTGAAGCTTTCTTT,CSVTGGGTEAFF
NA,TRBV12-5,TRBJ1-2,TGTGCTAGTGGCCTACCCGACAGCTATGGCTACACCTTC,CASGLPDSYGYTF
NA,TRBV2,TRBJ2-7,TGTGCCAGCGTTACGGGCCCGACGGGGGAGCAGTACTTC,CASVTGPTGEQYF
NA,TRBV5-6,TRBJ2-5,TGTGCCAGCAGCCCCGGACTGTCTCAAGAGACCCAGTACTTC,CASSPGLSQETQYF
NA,TRBV5-6,TRBJ1-4,TGTGCCAGCAGCTTGGTAGCCAGGGACGGGAGTGAAAAACTGTTTTTT,CASSLVARDGSEKLFF
NA,TRBV11-2,TRBJ2-3,TGTGCCAGCAGCTCTACCCGGAGAGATACGCAGTATTTT,CASSSTRRDTQYF
TRBD1,TRBV4-1,TRBJ1-5,TGCGCCAGCAGCCAAGGGGCCCCGGGACAGGGTAATCAGCCCCAGCATTTT,CASSQGAPGQGNQPQHF
NA,TRBV6-1,TRBJ1-2,TGTGCCAGCGGAGCCTATGGCTACACCTTC,CASGAYGYTF
NA,TRBV4-1,TRBJ2-7,TGCGCCAGCAGCCAGGCTCCCAGCGAGTCCTACGAGCAGTACTTC,CASSQAPSESYEQYF
TRBD1,TRBV7-6,TRBJ2-1,TGTGCCAGCAGCTCCCGACAGGGTGGGAATGAGCAGTTCTTC,CASSSRQGGNEQFF
TRBD1,TRBV5-5,TRBJ2-1,TGTGCCAGCAGCCCGGCTAGGACAGGGGATTATGAGCAGTTCTTC,CASSPARTGDYEQFF
TRBD1,TRBV4-2,TRBJ1-1,TGTGCCAGCAGCAAGGGGACAGGGTTGAACACTGAAGCTTTCTTT,CASSKGTGLNTEAFF
TRBD2,TRBV6-5,TRBJ2-3,TGTGCCAGCACCGCGGGGGTTTCACGAACAGATACGCAGTATTTT,CASTAGVSRTDTQYF
NA,TRBV19,TRBJ1-1,TGTGCCAGTAGTCCCCCAAGGGGAACCCCAATACACACTGAAGCTTTCTTT,CASSPPRGTPIHTEAFF
NA,TRBV4-1,TRBJ1-5,TGCGCCAGCAGCCAGGTACCGGGAGTGAGCTATCGCCCGCCCAATCAGCCCCAGCATTTT,CASSQVPGVSYRPPNQPQHF